Each of the 23 T cell receptor beta chains below was sequenced from the same sample in a study of cytomegalovirus exposure and HLA in healthy donors. PCR involved 60 Vbeta and 13 Jbeta primers. Generated by immunoSEQ multiplex PCR, the TCRdb table keeps only in-frame clones and is missing some. The table shows 160,000 or so clones, with about 80% occurring only once. Source material: PBMCs. The source of these receptors is a man aged 25 to 40 in good health and CMV-seronegative.

This clone was counted only a few times. The chain combines TRBV9 with TRBJ2-1, with TRBD2 identical over 7 bases. This CDR3 spans 18 amino acids. Germline CDR1 reads SGDLS; CDR2 reads YYNGEE. Losses at the gene ends were 0 bases for V and 5 bases for J; bases not matched to a gene: 14. The CDR3 spells CASSVATVGVAGNNEQFF. CDR3 bases: TGTGCCAGCAGCGTAGCTACTGTTGGGGTAGCGGGCAACAATGAGCAGTTCTTC.

This clone was recorded a few times. The V and J genes are TRBV29-1 and TRBJ2-7; 8 bases map to TRBD2. The CDR3 contains 14 residues. V shed 7 bases and J 3 bases; nucleotides not matched to a gene: 11. Germline CDR1 SQVTM, CDR2 ANQGSEA. CDR3: CSAMMYGGDYEQYF. In nucleotides, the CDR3 is TGCAGCGCCATGATGTACGGGGGGGACTACGAGCAGTACTTC.

The V call is TRBV19, the J call TRBJ2-7; the D is unclear. CDR1 is LNHDA, CDR2 SQIVND, per germline (reference sequence). Trimming took 5 bases from V and 0 from J, leaving 11 bases between them. This CDR3 spans 14 amino acids. CDR3 sequence: CASSSASSSYEQYF. The CDR3, as DNA: TGTGCCAGTAGTTCAGCGTCGAGCTCCTACGAGCAGTACTTC.

V usage is TRBV7-9 and J usage is TRBJ2-7; D perhaps matches TRBD2 (6 bases). The CDR3 runs 15 residues. The V gene lost 5 bases and the J gene lost 1 base, with 15 bases spanning the gap. Germline V lookup: CDR1 SEHNR, CDR2 FQNEAQ (reference sequence). CDR3 sequence: CASSPGGGSSYEQYF. The DNA of the CDR3 is TGTGCCAGCAGCCCCGGGGGAGGCTCTTCCTACGAGCAGTACTTC. Filled out from reference TRBV7-9 and TRBJ2-7, the complete variable domain reads DTGVSQNPRHKITKRGQNVTFRCDPISEHNRLYWYRQTLGQGPEFLTYFQNEAQLEKSRLLSDRFSAERPKGSFSTLEIQRTEQGDSAMYLCASSPGGGSSYEQYFGPGTRLTVT.

This clone was recorded once. The rearrangement uses TRBV30 and TRBJ2-2, with D possibly being TRBD2 (6 bases). Germline CDR1 reads GTSNPN; CDR2 reads SVGIG (reference sequence). Between the trimmed V and J ends, which lost 3 bases and 4 bases, there was a span of 15 bases. This CDR3 has 15 residues. The CDR3 spells CAWRGRTGVTGELFF. The DNA of the CDR3 is TGTGCCTGGAGGGGACGGACGGGGGTCACCGGGGAGCTGTTTTTT.

This clone was seen a single time. The V and J genes are TRBV13 and TRBJ2-1, with D perhaps TRBD2 (6 bases). CDR3 length: 16 amino acids. Germline-derived CDR1 and CDR2 are PRHDT and FYEKMQ (reference sequence). The V end lost 5 bases, the J end lost 9 bases, and 23 bases lay between the germline ends. The CDR3 coding sequence is TGTGCCAGCAGCCCTCGCGGACTAAGAAAAAAGGGTGAGCAGTTCTTC. Amino acids: CASSPRGLRKKGEQFF.

The chain carries TRBV4-3 and TRBJ2-5, with a tentative D call TRBD1 (6 bases). Germline V CDR1 and CDR2: LGHNA, YSLEER. This CDR3 is built from 15 residues. The ends were cut back, 2 bases at V and 2 bases at J, with 12 bases in the middle. CDR3 nucleotide sequence: TGCGCCAGCAGCCAACAATGGACAGCACAAGAGACCCAGTACTTC. Translation gives CASSQQWTAQETQYF.

V is TRBV18 and J is TRBJ2-7; a weak D match, TRBD1 (5 bases). Germline values: CDR1 KGHSH, CDR2 LQKENI. The CDR3 contains 12 residues. V lost 2 bases, J lost 5 bases, and 7 bases lay in between. CDR3 amino acids: CASSPGRDEQYF. In DNA, the CDR3 is TGTGCCAGCTCACCAGGCAGGGACGAGCAGTACTTC.

The V call is TRBV27, the J call TRBJ2-5; TRBD1 might be the D (5 bases). V shed 7 bases and J shed 5 bases, with 17 bases lying between them. This CDR3 spans 14 amino acids. The germline V gene has CDR1 MNHEY and CDR2 SMNVEV (reference sequence). The CDR3 DNA follows: TGTGCCAGCAAGGGCTTAGGGGTAGGGGAGACCCAGTACTTC. Translating gives CASKGLGVGETQYF.

The chain is built from TRBV7-9 and TRBJ2-4; possibly TRBD2 for D (7 bases). Per the germline V gene, CDR1 is SEHNR and CDR2 is FQNEAQ (reference sequence). Trimming removed 4 bases from V and 7 bases from J, with 14 bases in between. This CDR3 has 14 residues. CDR3: CASSSGGGLNIQYF. The CDR3 DNA reads TGTGCCAGCAGCTCGGGCGGGGGCCTGAACATTCAGTACTTC.

This clone was recorded once. The chain links TRBV5-6 to TRBJ1-4; no reliable D call. The germline V and J ends were trimmed by 4 bases and 0 bases, with 13 bases remaining between them. Germline V gives CDR1 SGHDT, CDR2 YYEEEE. The CDR3 consists of 16 residues. The CDR3 DNA is TGTGCCAGCAGCAGAGGGAAGGGAACAACTAATGAAAAACTGTTTTTT. Encoded protein: CASSRGKGTTNEKLFF.

A single count supports this clone. The J gene is TRBJ2-2, the V gene TRBV4-1; D is unclear. The V gene lost 0 bases and the J gene lost 0 bases, with 8 bases spanning the gap. Germline V gene sequence: CDR1 MGHRA, CDR2 YSYEKL. The CDR3 has 16 amino acids. DNA of the CDR3: TGCGCCAGCAGCCAAGAAGCAGGATCGAACACCGGGGAGCTGTTTTTT. Its protein product is CASSQEAGSNTGELFF.

V usage is TRBV12-5 and J usage is TRBJ2-3, with D tentatively TRBD2 (6 bases). The CDR3 runs 14 residues. V lost 4 bases to trimming and J lost 1 base, with 9 bases between them. Germline CDR1 LGHNT, CDR2 FRNRAP. CDR3 amino acids: CASGSGGGTDTQYF. CDR3 DNA sequence: TGTGCTAGTGGTTCCGGCGGGGGCACAGATACGCAGTATTTT.

The gene calls are TRBV28 and TRBJ2-5; D gene uncertain. The V and J ends lost 6 bases and 0 bases respectively, with 11 bases between them. The CDR3 contains 14 residues. In germline, CDR1 is MDHEN, CDR2 SYDVKM. In DNA, the CDR3 is TGTGCCAGCAGCCAATACAGAGACCAAGAGACCCAGTACTTC. Its translation is CASSQYRDQETQYF. The variable domain in full, with the rest retrieved from reference TRBV28 and TRBJ2-5, is DVKVTQSSRYLVKRTGEKVFLECVQDMDHENMFWYRQDPGLGLRLIYFSYDVKMKEKGDIPEGYSVSREKKERFSLILESASTNQTSMYLCASSQYRDQETQYFGPGTRLLVL.

The chain couples TRBV7-2 to TRBJ1-2; 9 bases fit TRBD1. CDR3 length equals 14 residues. Losses at the gene ends were 5 bases for V and 6 bases for J; bases not matched to a gene: 7. Germline lookup yields CDR1 SGHTA and CDR2 FQGNSA. The CDR3 DNA reads as TGTGCCAGCAGCGTCGGACAGGGGCTGGATGGCTACACCTTC. Amino acids: CASSVGQGLDGYTF.

This clone has only one observation. The chain joins TRBV7-2 to TRBJ2-3; 14 nucleotides agree with TRBD2. The CDR3 runs 14 residues. CDR1 is SGHTA and CDR2 is FQGNSA in the germline V gene. V dropped 5 bases and J dropped 8; count of bases not matched to a gene: 3. CDR3 in DNA: TGTGCCAGCAGCAAGACTAGCGGGGGGGGTACGCAGTATTTT. Protein product: CASSKTSGGGTQYF.

This clone occurred once. The rearrangement uses TRBV9 and TRBJ2-5; a weak D match, TRBD2 (5 bases). Germline V gives CDR1 SGDLS, CDR2 YYNGEE. The V end was cut by 4 bases, the J end by 7 bases, with 14 bases between. This CDR3 has 13 amino acids. CDR3 region: CASSPKEAATQYF. The CDR3 DNA reads as TGTGCCAGCAGCCCCAAGGAGGCTGCGACCCAGTACTTC.

The chain uses TRBV15 and TRBJ1-1; 7 nucleotides agree with TRBD1. This CDR3 is 14 amino acids long. CDR1 LNHNV and CDR2 YYDKDF come from the germline V gene (reference sequence). V was clipped by 3 bases and J by 3 bases; unmatched bases: 4. The CDR3 DNA reads TGTGCCACCAGCAGGGTGACAGGGTACACTGAAGCTTTCTTT. It yields the protein CATSRVTGYTEAFF.

The rearrangement links TRBV15 to TRBJ2-3; 7 nucleotides match TRBD1. CDR1 LNHNV and CDR2 YYDKDF come from the germline V gene (reference sequence). The CDR3 covers 15 residues. Trimming at V came to 1 base and at J to 2 bases, leaving 3 bases not matched to a gene. The CDR3 bases are TGTGCCACCAGCAGAGCGGGACAGTCCACAGATACGCAGTATTTT. Protein: CATSRAGQSTDTQYF.

The rearrangement uses TRBV5-1 and TRBJ2-1; 11 bases agree with TRBD1. The CDR3 has 14 amino acids. Unmatched junction bases numbered 3, after V lost 3 bases and J lost 7 bases. Germline V gene lookup returns CDR1 SGHRS and CDR2 YFSETQ. In nucleotides, the CDR3 is TGCGCCAGCAGCTACGGACAGGGGGCGAATGAGCAGTTCTTC. Protein product: CASSYGQGANEQFF.

This chain joins TRBV10-1 and TRBJ1-1; D call uncertain. This CDR3 is built from 15 residues. Between the trimmed V and J ends, which lost 0 bases and 0 bases, there was a span of 8 bases. The V gene's germline CDR1 is WNHNN and CDR2 SYGVQD (reference sequence). CDR3 region: CASSESRGLNTEAFF. CDR3 coding DNA: TGCGCCAGCAGTGAGTCACGAGGGTTGAACACTGAAGCTTTCTTT.

The rearrangement joins TRBV30 to TRBJ1-5; no firm D call. V gave up 2 bases and J gave up 0 bases, with 8 bases separating them. CDR1 and CDR2 (germline): GTSNPN, SVGIG (reference sequence). This CDR3 is 14 amino acids long. The CDR3 nucleotides read TGTGCCTGGAGTAGAGGGTATAGCAATCAGCCCCAGCATTTT. Translating gives CAWSRGYSNQPQHF.

CDR3 sequence: CASSLEAGGGETQYF. The CDR3 region has the DNA TGCGCCAGCAGCTTGGAGGCGGGAGGCGGAGAGACCCAGTACTTC. The gene calls are TRBV5-1 and TRBJ2-5; 8 positions match TRBD2. Looked up from germline, CDR1 is SGHRS and CDR2 is YFSETQ. The CDR3 loop spans 15 amino acids. V dropped 0 bases and J dropped 4; count of bases not matched to a gene: 5.